Sequencing of this TCR beta chain was carried out in a study of tumor and adjacent non-tumor tissue in lung cancer. The template was RNA from unsorted bulk tissue. Distant lung tissue was collected more than 3 cm away from the tumor edge. Three rounds of nested PCR, following a modified ARM-PCR protocol, produced the TCRbeta library. TCRdb ran MiXCR on the multiplex PCR reads and lists one entry per CDR3 protein. The sample has 70,000 to 90,000 distinct CDR3 sequences, less than 75% seen once. This clonotype was sampled from a woman in her forties or fifties with non-small cell lung cancer. Sequenced sample: distant non-tumor lung tissue.

CDR3 coding DNA: TGTGCCAGCAGCTTAAAACAGGGAGGCACTGAAGCTTTCTTT. Encoded protein: CASSLKQGGTEAFF. The J gene is TRBJ1-1, the V gene TRBV7-2, with D tentatively TRBD1 (6 bases). The length of the CDR3 is 14 residues. Germline CDR1 reads SGHTA; CDR2 reads FQGNSA. The ends were cut back, 2 bases at V and 4 bases at J, with 11 bases in the middle.